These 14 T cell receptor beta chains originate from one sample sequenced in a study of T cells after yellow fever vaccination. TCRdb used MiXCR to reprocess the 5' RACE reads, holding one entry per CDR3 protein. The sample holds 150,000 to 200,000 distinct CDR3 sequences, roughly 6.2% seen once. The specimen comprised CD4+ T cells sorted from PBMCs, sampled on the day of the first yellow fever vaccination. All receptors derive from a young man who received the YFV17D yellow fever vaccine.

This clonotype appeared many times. The CDR3 coding sequence is TGTGCCAGCAGTTACGCCTGGACGGCTCACCGCGAAGCTTTCTTT. As protein: CASSYAWTAHREAFF. The chain recombines TRBV6-5 with TRBJ1-1; D ambiguous. The V gene lost 2 bases and the J gene lost 8 bases, with 18 bases spanning the gap. Germline assignment: CDR1 MNHEY and CDR2 SVGAGI. This CDR3 region has 15 residues.

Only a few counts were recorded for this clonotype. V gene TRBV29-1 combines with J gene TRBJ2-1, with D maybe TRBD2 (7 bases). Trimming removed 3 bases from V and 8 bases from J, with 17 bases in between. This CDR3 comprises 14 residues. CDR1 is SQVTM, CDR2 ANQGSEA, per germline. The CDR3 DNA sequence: TGCAGCGTTGATGGCGCGGGGGCCCTCGATGAGCAGTTCTTC. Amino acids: CSVDGAGALDEQFF.

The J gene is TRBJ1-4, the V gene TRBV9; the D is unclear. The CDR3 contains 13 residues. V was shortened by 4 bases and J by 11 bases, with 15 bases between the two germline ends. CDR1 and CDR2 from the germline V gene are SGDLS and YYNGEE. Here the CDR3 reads CASSTGPADKLFF. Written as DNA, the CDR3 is TGTGCCAGCAGCACCGGACCGGCGGACAAACTGTTTTTT.

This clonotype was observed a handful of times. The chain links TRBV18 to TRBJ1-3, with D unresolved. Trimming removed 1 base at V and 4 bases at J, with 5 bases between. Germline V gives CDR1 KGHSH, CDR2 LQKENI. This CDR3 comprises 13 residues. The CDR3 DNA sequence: TGTGCCAGCTCACCACAATCCGGAAACACCATATATTTT. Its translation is CASSPQSGNTIYF. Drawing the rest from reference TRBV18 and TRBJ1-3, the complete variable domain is NAGVMQNPRHLVRRRGQEARLRCSPMKGHSHVYWYRQLPEEGLKFMVYLQKENIIDESGMPKERFSAEFPKEGPSILRIQQVVRGDSAAYFCASSPQSGNTIYFGEGSWLTVV.

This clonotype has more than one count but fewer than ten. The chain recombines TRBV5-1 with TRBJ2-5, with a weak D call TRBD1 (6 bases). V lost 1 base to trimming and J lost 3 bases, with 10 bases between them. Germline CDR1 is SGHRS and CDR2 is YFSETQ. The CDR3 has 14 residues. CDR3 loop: CASSLYGQKETQYF. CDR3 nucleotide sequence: TGCGCCAGCAGCTTGTACGGACAGAAAGAGACCCAGTACTTC.

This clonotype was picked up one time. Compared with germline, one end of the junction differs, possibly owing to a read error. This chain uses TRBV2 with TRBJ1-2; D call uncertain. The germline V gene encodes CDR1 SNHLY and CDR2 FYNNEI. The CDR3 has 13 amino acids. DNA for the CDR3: TGTGCCATCAGTTTAATAAGGGTTCGTGGCTACACCTTC. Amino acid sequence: CAISLIRVRGYTF.

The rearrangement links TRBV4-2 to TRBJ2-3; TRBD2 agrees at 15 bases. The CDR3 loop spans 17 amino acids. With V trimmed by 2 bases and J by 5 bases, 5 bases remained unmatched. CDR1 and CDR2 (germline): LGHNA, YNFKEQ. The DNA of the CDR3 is TGTGCCAGCAGCCAAAGTCCGGGACTAGCGGGGGGAGATACGCAGTATTTT. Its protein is CASSQSPGLAGGDTQYF.

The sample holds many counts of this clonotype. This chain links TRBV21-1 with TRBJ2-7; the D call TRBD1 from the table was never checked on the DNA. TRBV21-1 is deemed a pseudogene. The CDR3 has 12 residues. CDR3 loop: CASRDGTYEQYF. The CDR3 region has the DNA TGTGCCAGCCGGGACGGAACCTACGAGCAGTACTTC.

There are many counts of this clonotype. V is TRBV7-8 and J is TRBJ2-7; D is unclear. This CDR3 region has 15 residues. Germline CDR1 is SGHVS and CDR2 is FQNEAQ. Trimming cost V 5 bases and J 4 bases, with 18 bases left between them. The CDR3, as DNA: TGTGCCAGCAGCCTCGAGCTCGGACGGCTTTACGAGCAGTACTTC. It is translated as CASSLELGRLYEQYF. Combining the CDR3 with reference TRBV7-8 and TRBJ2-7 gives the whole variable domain GAGVSQSPRYKVAKRGQDVALRCDPISGHVSLFWYQQALGQGPEFLTYFQNEAQLDKSGLPSDRFFAERPEGSVSTLKIQRTQQEDSAVYLCASSLELGRLYEQYFGPGTRLTVT.

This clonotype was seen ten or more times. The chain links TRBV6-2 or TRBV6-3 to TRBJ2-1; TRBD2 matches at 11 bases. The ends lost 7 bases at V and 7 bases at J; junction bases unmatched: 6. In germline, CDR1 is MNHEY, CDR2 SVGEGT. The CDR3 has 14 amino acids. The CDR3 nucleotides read TGTGCCAGCATATTAGCGGGGGGGCCGAATGAGCAGTTCTTC. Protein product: CASILAGGPNEQFF.

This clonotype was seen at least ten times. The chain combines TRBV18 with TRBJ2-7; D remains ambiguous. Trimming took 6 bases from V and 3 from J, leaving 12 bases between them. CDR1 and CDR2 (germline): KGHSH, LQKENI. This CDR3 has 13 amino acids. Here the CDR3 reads CASSPDVGYEQYF. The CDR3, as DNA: TGTGCCAGCTCTCCGGATGTGGGCTACGAGCAGTACTTC.

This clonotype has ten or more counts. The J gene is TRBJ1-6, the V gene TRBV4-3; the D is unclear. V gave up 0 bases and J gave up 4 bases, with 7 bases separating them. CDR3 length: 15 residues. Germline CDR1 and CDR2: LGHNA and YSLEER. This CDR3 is CASSQEGQYNSPLHF. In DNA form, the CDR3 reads TGCGCCAGCAGCCAAGAAGGCCAGTATAATTCACCCCTCCACTTT.

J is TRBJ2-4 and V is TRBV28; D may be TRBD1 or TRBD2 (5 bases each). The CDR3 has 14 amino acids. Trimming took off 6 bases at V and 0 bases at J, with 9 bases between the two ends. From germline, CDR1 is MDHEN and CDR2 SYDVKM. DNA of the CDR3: TGTGCCAGCAGGCCGGGGCTAGCCAAAAACATTCAGTACTTC. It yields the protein CASRPGLAKNIQYF.

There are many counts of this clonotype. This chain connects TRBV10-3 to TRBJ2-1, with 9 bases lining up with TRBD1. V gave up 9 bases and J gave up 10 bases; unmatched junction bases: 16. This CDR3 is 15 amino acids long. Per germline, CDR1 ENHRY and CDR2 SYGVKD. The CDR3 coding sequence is TGTGCCATTTCCCCCGGGACAGGGACGAAGAAGGAGCAGTTCTTC. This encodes CAISPGTGTKKEQFF.